Detailed here is one T cell receptor (beta chain). This receptor's antigen is unknown. The sample holds no much larger clone one base away, and base qualities are not on file. The sample holds other DNA sequences that translate to the same CDR3. TCRbeta CDR3 regions were amplified from genomic DNA by means of the immunoSEQ Assay, a bias-controlled multiplex PCR. The study's processing was this. The number of nucleated cells in each sample was estimated by amplification of reference gene primers within the assay. To quantify the absolute abundance of each unique TCRbeta CDR3 rearrangement, sequence reads were collapsed and filtered. For each sample, productive Simpson clonality was calculated as the square root of Simpson's diversity index across productive rearrangements. TCRdb took over this immuneACCESS table, retaining in-frame rearrangements with V and J assigned. Such tables are incomplete; in checked studies, under half of the missing clones stem from an unresolved V gene, and the remainder is unexplained. D and trimming were read from the DNA, whereas the V and J calls and clone size are those reported in that table. A total of some 65,000 clones appear in this sample, 80% of them only once. The top ten hold 9% to 10% of the sample.

This entry is derived from a study of blood T cell repertoires in COVID-19 (TCRdb year 2020). Regarding the study in general: Collaborator samples came from the United States, Italy and Spain and covered acute and convalescent phases of COVID-19. The samples were drawn from the first 160 participants of the ongoing ImmuneRACE study and from 950 to 1,500 subjects provided by 6 global collaborators. The repertoires were made available in a free public database intended to serve as a resource for research on the immune response to SARS-CoV-2. Where available, HLA class I and class II types were taken from metadata supplied by the sample provider and were not determined by assay-based typing. The dataset comprised deeply sampled blood TCRbeta repertoires from subjects exposed to, actively infected with, or recovered from COVID-19. A de-identified subject ID, COVID-19 status, age in years and sex were almost always included in the sample metadata. The material from the prospective study consisted of cDNA or gDNA derived from T cells, B-cell-depleted T cells, or PBMCs.

What the study reported, not specific to this receptor: The amount of clinical and demographic metadata varied by source and participant and was provided uncurated.

Each collaborating institution followed its own protocols to collect whole blood in K2EDTA tubes. For TCRbeta analysis, collaborators shipped samples in one of three forms: frozen whole blood, isolated PBMCs, or DNA extracted from either of those sample types. This receptor was obtained from a human donor in a cohort sampled during active COVID-19. The material sequenced was peripheral blood.

The sequence in DNA is TGTGCCAGCAGCTTAACCGGGTCTGGGGCCAACGTCCTGACTTTC. It specifies CASSLTGSGANVLTF. Rearrangement joined TRBV7-2 to TRBJ2-6, with an unclear D gene assignment. CDR1 is given as SGHTA and CDR2 as FQGNSA, both from the germline V gene. Trimming at the junction amounts to 2 bases on V and 1 base on J, and the germline ends lie 6 bases apart. Reading from cysteine to phenylalanine, the CDR3 counts 15 amino acids. CDR3 DNA only is kept here, 45 bases in frame from base 1.